These 8 T cell receptor beta chains share one sample of origin, sequenced in a study of T cell responses to AZD1222 COVID-19 vaccine. This table comes from immunoSEQ multiplex PCR, and its TCRdb copy is limited to in-frame clones, with some not included. The sample contains approximately 150,000 clones, 70% to 90% of which appear only once. The sequenced sample was peripheral blood, obtained on day 0 of MenACWY control vaccination. The receptors were sampled from an adult in good health.

The rearrangement links TRBV20-1 to TRBJ1-2, with D unclear. CDR1 is DFQATT and CDR2 is SNEGSKA in the germline V gene (reference sequence). V lost 3 bases and J 7 bases, leaving 6 bases between the germline ends. The CDR3 spans 10 residues. CDR3 in DNA: TGCAGTGCTAGCGGTTTTGGCTACACCTTC. It translates to CSASGFGYTF.

This chain links TRBV5-1 with TRBJ1-6, with 8 nucleotides matching TRBD1. From germline, CDR1 is SGHRS and CDR2 YFSETQ. The CDR3 length is 14 residues. V shed 4 bases, J shed 8 bases, and the junction held 5 bases outside the gene matches. The CDR3 sequence: CASSVDRDDSPLHF. In nucleotides, the CDR3 is TGCGCCAGCAGCGTGGACAGGGACGATTCACCCCTCCACTTT. The whole variable domain, filled in from reference TRBV5-1 and TRBJ1-6, reads KAGVTQTPRYLIKTRGQQVTLSCSPISGHRSVSWYQQTPGQGLQFLFEYFSETQRNKGNFPGRFSGRQFSNSRSEMNVSTLELGDSALYLCASSVDRDDSPLHFGNGTRLTVT.

The rearrangement links TRBV9 to TRBJ2-5; TRBD2 is a possible D gene (5 bases). Trimming took off 4 bases at V and 0 bases at J, with 10 bases between the two ends. CDR3 length equals 14 residues. Germline lookup yields CDR1 SGDLS and CDR2 YYNGEE. In DNA, the CDR3 is TGTGCCAGCAGCCCCGGACTGTACCAAGAGACCCAGTACTTC. Amino acid sequence: CASSPGLYQETQYF. Full variable domain (missing parts from reference TRBV9 and TRBJ2-5): DSGVTQTPKHLITATGQRVTLRCSPRSGDLSVYWYQQSLDQGLQFLIQYYNGEERAKGNILERFSAQQFPDLHSELNLSSLELGDSALYFCASSPGLYQETQYFGPGTRLLVL.

The J gene is TRBJ2-1, the V gene TRBV18; D gene uncertain. Deletions cut 1 base from V and 8 bases from J, with 6 bases between. The CDR3 runs 12 residues. From germline, CDR1 is KGHSH and CDR2 LQKENI. CDR3 nucleotides: TGTGCCAGCTCACCACAGGGCGATGAGCAGTTCTTC. Translating it yields CASSPQGDEQFF. The entire variable domain, with the rest obtained from reference TRBV18 and TRBJ2-1, is as follows: NAGVMQNPRHLVRRRGQEARLRCSPMKGHSHVYWYRQLPEEGLKFMVYLQKENIIDESGMPKERFSAEFPKEGPSILRIQQVVRGDSAAYFCASSPQGDEQFFGPGTRLTVL.

This clone appeared many times. The V gene is TRBV7-2, the J gene TRBJ2-7; 10 nucleotides line up with TRBD2. Germline CDR1 is SGHTA and CDR2 is FQGNSA. Germline trimming cut 6 bases from V and 5 bases from J; bases unmatched to any gene: 7. This CDR3 spans 14 amino acids. The CDR3 loop reads CASSTSGTGNEQYF. The CDR3 nucleotides are TGTGCCAGCAGTACTAGCGGGACCGGGAACGAGCAGTACTTC.

The chain has TRBV18 and TRBJ1-2; a weak D match, TRBD1 (5 bases). CDR3 length: 14 amino acids. With 2 bases removed from V and 4 bases from J, the gap between germline ends came to 11 bases. Germline-derived CDR1 and CDR2 are KGHSH and LQKENI. The CDR3 region has the DNA TGTGCCAGCTCACCAGATCTTCAGGGCTATGGCTACACCTTC. Protein product: CASSPDLQGYGYTF.

This chain connects TRBV6-2 or TRBV6-3 to TRBJ2-1; weak D call: TRBD2 (6 bases). V was trimmed by 2 bases and J by 2 bases, leaving 10 bases between them. The CDR3 extends over 15 amino acids. Germline CDR1 is MNHEY and CDR2 is SVGEGT. The CDR3 coding sequence is TGTGCCAGCAGTTACGAGAGGAGGGCCTACAATGAGCAGTTCTTC. Its protein is CASSYERRAYNEQFF.

This clone was counted once. The chain recombines TRBV10-3 with TRBJ1-3; D gene ambiguous. CDR3 length equals 13 residues. In germline, CDR1 is ENHRY, CDR2 SYGVKD. V lost 3 bases, J lost 4 bases, and 7 bases lay in between. As DNA, the CDR3 is TGTGCCATCAGTGATCCGAACGGAAACACCATATATTTT. Its translation: CAISDPNGNTIYF.